This T cell receptor beta chain was documented in a study of T cell repertoires in ileal Crohn's disease. Germline CDR1 LNHDA, CDR2 SQIVND (reference sequence). Germline trimming cut 2 bases from V and 2 bases from J; bases unmatched to any gene: 2. The CDR3 runs to 14 residues. Each sample's TCRB immunosequencing used about 0.5 micrograms of biopsy DNA. The assay was immunoSEQ multiplex PCR, and TCRdb's table has in-frame clones only and misses some. The data hold roughly 30,000 clones, with around 80% observed a single time. On this clone: Other DNA sequences in this specimen translate into the identical CDR3.

This TCR came from an adult with Crohn's disease. The sequenced sample consisted of ileal tissue. The chain combines TRBV19 with TRBJ1-2; TRBD1 matches at 7 bases. The chain's CDR3 is CASSILDRNYGYTF. The CDR3 DNA reads TGTGCCAGTAGTATATTGGACAGGAACTATGGCTACACCTTC.